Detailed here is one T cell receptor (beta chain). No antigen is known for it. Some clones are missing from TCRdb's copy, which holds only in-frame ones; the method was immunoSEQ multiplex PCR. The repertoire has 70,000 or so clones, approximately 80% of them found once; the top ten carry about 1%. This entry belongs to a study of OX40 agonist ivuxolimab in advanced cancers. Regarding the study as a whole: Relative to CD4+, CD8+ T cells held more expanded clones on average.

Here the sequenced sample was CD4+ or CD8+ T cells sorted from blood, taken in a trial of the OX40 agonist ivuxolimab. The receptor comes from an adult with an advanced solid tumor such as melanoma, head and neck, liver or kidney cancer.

The CDR3 sequence: CASSEFGYTF. CDR3 bases: TGTGCCAGCAGTGAATTTGGCTACACCTTC. V usage is TRBV6-5 and J usage is TRBJ1-2; D uncertain. Trimming stripped 5 bases from V and 7 bases from J, with 5 bases between. The CDR3 covers 10 residues. The germline V gene encodes CDR1 MNHEY and CDR2 SVGAGI.